The present entry profiles one T cell receptor (beta chain) with its context. The specificity of this receptor is unknown. Base qualities were left out, and no much larger clone turns up one base away. TCRbeta CDR3 regions were amplified from genomic DNA using the immunoSEQ Assay, a bias-controlled multiplex PCR. The study's processing was this. The number of nucleated cells in each sample was estimated by amplification of reference gene primers within the assay. To quantify the absolute abundance of each unique TCRbeta CDR3 rearrangement, sequence reads were collapsed and filtered. For each sample, productive Simpson clonality was calculated as the square root of Simpson's diversity index across productive rearrangements. The source is immuneACCESS, and TCRdb retained only in-frame sequences with V and J called. Part of the clones is not carried over; for the studies checked, unresolved V genes explain less than half of this, and the remainder is unexplained. The DNA was the basis for D and trimming; V, J and clone size are from that table. The sample contains about 52,000 clones, 82% of them found a single time. Around a tenth of the sample comes from the top ten.

One collaborating source in Seattle enrolled patients while the patients were actively infected and followed the patients over time throughout the course of disease. Each collaborating institution followed its own protocols to collect whole blood in K2EDTA tubes. Collaborator samples were shipped for TCRbeta analysis as frozen whole blood, isolated PBMCs, or DNA extracted from either sample type. The germline V gene encodes CDR1 SGHRS and CDR2 YFSETQ. The germline V and J ends show losses of 3 bases and 2 bases respectively, and no gene match explains 6 bases of the junction. The CDR3 has 15 amino acids, counting the end cysteine and phenylalanine. The sequence is cut down to CDR3 DNA, 45 bases in frame from base 1. The source of the sample is a study of blood T cell repertoires in COVID-19 (dated by TCRdb to about 2020). Looking at the study overall: Samples covering the acute and convalescent phases of COVID-19 were provided by collaborators in the United States, Italy and Spain. The repertoires were made available in a free public database intended to serve as a resource for research on the immune response to SARS-CoV-2. Nearly every sample came with metadata listing a de-identified subject ID, COVID-19 status, age in years and sex. Where available, HLA class I and class II types were taken from metadata supplied by the sample provider and were not determined by assay-based typing. The prospective study material was composed of cDNA or gDNA derived from T cells, B-cell-depleted T cells, or PBMCs. Samples came from the ongoing ImmuneRACE study (first 160 participants) plus 1,254 subjects from 6 global collaborators. Deeply sampled blood TCRbeta repertoires from subjects exposed to, actively infected with, or recovered from COVID-19 were included in the dataset. Study-wide findings and limitations: Clinical and demographic metadata were provided uncurated, with the amount varying by source and participant.

The chain links TRBV5-1 with TRBJ1-2; a stretch of 8 junction bases matches TRBD1. The sequencing sample was made of peripheral blood. This receptor was identified in a man older than 75 with COVID-19, enrolled during active disease. The CDR3 is CASSSTGGGNYGYTF. The bases read TGCGCCAGCAGCTCTACAGGGGGAGGAAACTATGGCTACACCTTC.